Presented here are 15 T cell receptor beta chains from one specimen sequenced in a study of kidney transplant recipient with SARS-CoV-2 infection (dated by TCRdb to 2020 to 2022). The instrument was an Illumina MiSeq. The public reads were reanalyzed by TCRdb: fastp trimming at Q25, MiXCR alignment, in-frame beta chains only. Rows are unified per CDR3 protein, each entry keeping the most common DNA and genes. In this sample the table shows 200,000 to 250,000 distinct CDR3 sequences, more than 25% of which occur a single time. Under 9.5% of the sample comes from the top ten. In the paper's terms, the time point label means: pre-pandemic baseline sample and day 111 after first positive SARS-CoV-2 test. The sample consisted of a blood sample, taken at baseline and on roughly day 110 from a kidney transplant recipient. These receptors were taken from a male patient aged 30 to 39 who had COVID-19 and was a kidney transplant recipient. Some T cells may originate with the graft donor following a transplant.

This clonotype has just a few counts. The CDR3 protein is CASRLAVQETQYF. Written as DNA, the CDR3 is TGTGCCAGCAGGCTAGCGGTACAAGAGACCCAGTACTTC. The rearrangement links TRBV6-5 to TRBJ2-5, with TRBD2 matching 7 bases. This CDR3 comprises 13 residues. The ends lost 6 bases at V and 2 bases at J; junction bases unmatched: 3. Germline V gene lookup returns CDR1 MNHEY and CDR2 SVGAGI.

Turning to this clonotype: A much larger clone lies one base from this, so it may be a read error. V is TRBV7-3 and J is TRBJ1-6; D is undetermined. V was pared by 2 bases and J by 7 bases, with 9 bases between. This CDR3 is built from 14 residues. The germline gives CDR1 SGHTA, CDR2 FQGTGA. The chain's CDR3 is CASSLSELNSPLHF. The CDR3 region has the DNA TGTGCCAGCAGCTTATCAGAGTTAAATTCACCCCTCCACTTT.

Concerning this clonotype: This may come from a read error, since a much larger clone is one base off. The chain employs TRBV10-3 and TRBJ2-1, with TRBD2 matching over 7 bases. Germline values: CDR1 ENHRY, CDR2 SYGVKD. The CDR3 extends over 15 amino acids. The CDR3 loop reads CAITETSFELNEQFF. CDR3 nucleotide sequence: TGTGCCATCACTGAGACTAGCTTCGAGCTCAATGAGCAGTTCTTC.

Regarding this clonotype: A much larger clone lies one base from this, so it may be a read error. It is likely a read error, because the conserved phenylalanine at the end of the CDR3 is missing. The chain uses TRBV24-1 and TRBJ2-2; 7 bases are shared with TRBD1. This CDR3 comprises 17 residues. With 5 bases clipped from V and 0 bases from J, the junction kept 8 bases outside the gene matches. The germline V gene encodes CDR1 KGHDR and CDR2 SFDVKD. CDR3 bases: TGTGCCACCAGTGGGTTACGAACAGGGGCGAACACCGGGGAGCTGTTTTAT. It translates to CATSGLRTGANTGELFY.

The chain recombines TRBV5-4 with TRBJ2-5, with TRBD2 matching over 8 bases. There are 15 residues in the CDR3. With 2 bases clipped from V and 1 base from J, the junction kept 4 bases outside the gene matches. Germline CDR1 and CDR2: SGHNT and YYREEE (reference sequence). The chain's CDR3 is CASSFGGGPQETQYF. CDR3 sequence (DNA): TGTGCCAGCAGCTTCGGCGGGGGGCCCCAAGAGACCCAGTACTTC.

This clonotype was picked up many times. The rearrangement links TRBV19 to TRBJ1-5; D gene uncertain. The CDR3 loop spans 19 amino acids. V was shortened by 2 bases and J by 5 bases, with 25 bases between the two germline ends. Germline V CDR1 and CDR2: LNHDA, SQIVND (reference sequence). CDR3 nucleotide sequence: TGTGCCAGTAGTATACTTACTGATTGGGAGGGCCGCCGGCATCAGCCCCAGCATTTT. Amino acids: CASSILTDWEGRRHQPQHF.

Regarding this clonotype: This may be a read error, as it is one base from a much larger clone. The gene calls are TRBV12-3 or TRBV12-4 and TRBJ2-1, with 7 bases that match TRBD1. The CDR3 is 16 amino acids. In nucleotides, the CDR3 is TGTGTCAGCAGTCCTCAAACGGGACAGACTTACAATGAGCAGTTCTTC. It is translated as CVSSPQTGQTYNEQFF.

In its sample, this clonotype was seen many times. The genes are TRBV28 and TRBJ2-5; D unresolved. Germline assignment: CDR1 MDHEN and CDR2 SYDVKM. The V gene lost 6 bases and the J gene lost 1 base, with 9 bases spanning the gap. The CDR3 is 13 amino acids. The CDR3 loop is CASSQETQETQYF. CDR3 nucleotides: TGTGCCAGCAGCCAGGAAACCCAAGAGACCCAGTACTTC.

About this clonotype itself: A read error is possible here, since a much larger clone lies one base away. The V gene is TRBV10-3, the J gene TRBJ2-7; the D gene could be TRBD1 or TRBD2 (6 bases each). Germline V gives CDR1 ENHRY, CDR2 SYGVKD. V was clipped by 4 bases and J by 6 bases, with 16 bases between them. The CDR3 spans 14 residues. CDR3 loop: CAISGGLARAEQYF. Here the CDR3 DNA reads TGTGCCATCAGTGGGGGGCTAGCGAGAGCCGAGCAGTACTTC.

Worth noting for this clonotype: One base away lies a much larger clone, so this may be a sequencing read error. This chain links TRBV5-1 with TRBJ2-7, with 10 bases fitting TRBD2. The J segment lost 6 bases and the V segment lost 4 bases, leaving 10 bases of the junction unmatched. The CDR3 extends over 15 amino acids. Germline CDR1 SGHRS, CDR2 YFSETQ. The CDR3 is CASSLGTSELFEQYV. CDR3 coding DNA: TGCGCCAGCAGCCTGGGGACTAGCGAGCTCTTCGAGCAGTACGTC.

This clonotype was recorded at least ten times. The V and J genes are TRBV27 and TRBJ2-7; TRBD2 might be the D (6 bases). Germline V gene sequence: CDR1 MNHEY, CDR2 SMNVEV (reference sequence). The CDR3 length is 13 residues. V was clipped by 7 bases and J by 3 bases, with 13 bases between them. CDR3 nucleotides: TGTGCCAGCACCGTCAGTAGCGGCTACGAGCAGTACTTC. It encodes CASTVSSGYEQYF.

Turning to this clonotype: Given a much more abundant clone one base away, this may be a read error. The V and J genes are TRBV6-5 and TRBJ1-2; the D is unclear. This CDR3 is 17 amino acids long. V lost 5 bases to trimming and J lost 4 bases, with 23 bases between them. Germline V gene sequence: CDR1 MNHEY, CDR2 SVGAGI. Here the CDR3 reads CASSPYCSMRKTYGYTF. The CDR3 bases are TGTGCCAGCAGTCCTTATTGCTCTATGCGAAAGACCTATGGCTACACCTTC.

The table lists this clonotype with many counts. The genes are TRBV3-1 and TRBJ1-2; D ambiguous. CDR3 length equals 17 residues. The V gene's germline CDR1 is LGHDT and CDR2 YNNKEL (reference sequence). The ends were cut back, 4 bases at V and 4 bases at J, with 22 bases in the middle. Here the CDR3 DNA reads TGTGCCAGCAGCCGATGGACCACCCTTCGAAAGACCTATGGCTACACCTTC. Translation: CASSRWTTLRKTYGYTF.

This clonotype was counted ten times or more. The gene calls are TRBV30 and TRBJ2-3; D may be TRBD1 (6 bases). This CDR3 is 12 amino acids long. The V gene's germline CDR1 is GTSNPN and CDR2 SVGIG (reference sequence). Trimming pared 4 bases from V and 3 bases from J, leaving 8 bases between. The CDR3 DNA reads as TGTGCCTGGACCAGGGGAACAGATACGCAGTATTTT. Encoded protein: CAWTRGTDTQYF.

This clonotype was seen at least ten times. This rearrangement joins TRBV20-1 to TRBJ2-7, with D uncertain. Germline V gives CDR1 DFQATT, CDR2 SNEGSKA (reference sequence). CDR3 size: 13 residues. V lost 0 bases and J 3 bases, leaving 9 bases between the germline ends. This CDR3 reads CSAREGNSYEQYF. For the CDR3, the DNA is TGCAGTGCTAGAGAGGGGAATAGCTACGAGCAGTACTTC.